This T cell receptor beta chain was sequenced during a study of blood T cell repertoires in COVID-19. The length of the CDR3 is 14 residues. V lost 5 bases and J lost 3; bases outside the gene matches: 4. From germline, CDR1 is LGHDT and CDR2 YNNKEL (reference sequence). Per the original methods: Amplifying reference gene primers gave estimates of nucleated cell counts. Assay used: immunoSEQ multiplex PCR; TCRdb lists only in-frame clones, some missing. V, J and clone size were drawn from that table, and D and trimming were deduced from the DNA. Of approximately 84,000 clones in the sample, 60% to 75% were seen once.

V is TRBV3-1 (or the pseudogene TRBV3-2) and J is TRBJ2-7; 10 bases are a match to TRBD1. Sequenced sample: peripheral blood. This TCR was recovered from a middle-aged man with active or convalescent COVID-19. The CDR3 nucleotides are TGTGCCAGCAGCTGGGGACAGGGGTTCTACGAGCAGTACTTC. Translating gives CASSWGQGFYEQYF.